The rows below give T cell receptor beta chains drawn from one sample of a study of CXCR3-negative and CXCR3-positive naive CD8 T cells. From its re-call of the 5' RACE reads, TCRdb lists each CDR3 protein once, without DNA. The sample has around 96,000 distinct CDR3 sequences. Sequenced input: naive CXCR3- CD8+ T cells from blood. These receptors were taken from a human donor in good health. Some clones in this sample may be carry-over from other donors' samples. Both conserved end residues are part of each CDR3.

J gene,V gene,CDR3 protein
TRBJ1-2,TRBV25-1,CASSGDRDRDGYTF
TRBJ2-1,TRBV4-3,CASSQESWLASYNEQFF
TRBJ2-7,TRBV3-1,CASSQDYEQYF
TRBJ2-1,TRBV28,CASSSGPSSYNEQFF
TRBJ2-1,TRBV5-5,CASSPRGGGNEQFF
TRBJ1-1,TRBV2,CASSERGFSTEAFF
TRBJ2-7,TRBV10-2,CAIKQQGSYEQYF
TRBJ2-1,TRBV5-1,CASSLAQSLNNEQFF
TRBJ2-3,TRBV4-2,CASSQDGGLSTDTQYF
TRBJ1-5,TRBV7-9,CATGEGGQPQHF
TRBJ2-1,TRBV11-2,CASSLVLSNEQFF
TRBJ2-1,TRBV7-8,CASCPDRGWPNEQFF
TRBJ1-1,TRBV29-1,CSVPTGLGSTEAFF
TRBJ1-4,TRBV19,CASSDGQGGEKLFF
TRBJ2-1,TRBV20-1,CSARDHGSSYNEQFF
TRBJ2-1,TRBV29-1,CSVGTGTSYNEQFF
TRBJ2-3,TRBV7-2,CASSSLAGGLLDTQYF
TRBJ2-4,TRBV12-3/TRBV12-4,CASTPPGVGGNIQYF
TRBJ2-1,TRBV6-2/TRBV6-3,CASSESAGGYNEQFF
TRBJ2-5,TRBV2,CASSEGLAVYQETQYF
TRBJ1-1,TRBV4-1,CASSPQTQGFGNTEAFF
TRBJ2-7,TRBV7-9,CASTHPGRPPNEQYF
TRBJ2-3,TRBV18,CASSPPGLASDTQYF
TRBJ2-2,TRBV19,CASSFGQLRELFF
TRBJ1-5,TRBV7-9,CASSLSLGIEGNQPQHF
TRBJ2-6,TRBV4-3,CASSQGGQGPSGANVLTF
TRBJ1-1,TRBV5-1,CASRFGAGLFAEAFF
TRBJ1-1,TRBV6-4,CASSDGTGPFF
TRBJ2-1,TRBV10-3,CAISESLGLGAIGNEQFF
TRBJ1-5,TRBV12-3/TRBV12-4,CASSLQGGSNQPQHF
TRBJ2-3,TRBV4-3,CASSPDRRSTDTQYF
TRBJ2-7,TRBV7-9,CASSPPGPSYEQYF
TRBJ2-2,TRBV28,CASSPTVDSTGELFF
TRBJ2-3,TRBV20-1,CSASVVDTQYF
TRBJ2-2,TRBV20-1,CSARGLTENTGELFF
TRBJ2-1,TRBV6-2/TRBV6-3,CASSYRGAEDEQFF
TRBJ2-1,TRBV20-1,CSARDLRQFGDEQFF
TRBJ2-5,TRBV29-1,CSVLSDNRFETQYF
TRBJ2-7,TRBV4-1,CASSQVRGEQYF
TRBJ2-1,TRBV10-3,CAISEGHPSTNEQFF
TRBJ2-1,TRBV7-9,CASSLEEPYNEQFF
TRBJ2-1,TRBV6-6,CASTPGLGNEQIF
TRBJ2-5,TRBV7-6,CASSSATGLAGAWYQETQYF
TRBJ2-7,TRBV21-1,CASSIAVCYEQYF
TRBJ2-7,TRBV7-6,CASSPQGAGGYEQYF